This paragraph covers one TCR beta chain sequence. Its matching antigen is unknown. Stem cell-like memory, regulatory, central memory and naive CD4+ cells were sorted via CD45RO/CCR7/CD25/CD127/CD95/CD27. The data belong to a study of beta chain features in type 1 diabetes. Every bit of the isolated RNA underwent reverse transcription, so sequencing read expressed TCRB transcripts. The data were produced by immunoSEQ multiplex PCR, yet TCRdb's version contains in-frame clones alone and is incomplete. The sample holds 600,000 to 700,000 clones, 9.5% to 15% seen once. Study observations and caveats: Moderate yet significant TCRB CDR3 shortening was seen in Type 1 diabetes patients in all four CD4+ subsets. Diminished insertions and augmented deletions at VDJ junctions characterized type 1 diabetes patients.

Specimen: naive CD4+ T cells from blood. This clonotype was obtained from a man aged 25-45 years with type 1 diabetes.

The DNA for the CDR3 is TGTGCCTGGAGCGTAGCGGGGGTTTACAATGAGCAGTTCTTC. Its translation: CAWSVAGVYNEQFF. The chain joins TRBV30 to TRBJ2-1, with 9 bases that match TRBD2. Germline V gene data show CDR1 as GTSNPN and CDR2 as SVGIG (reference sequence). CDR3 length equals 14 residues. The V gene end was trimmed by 3 bases and the J gene end by 4 bases; junction bases not matched to a gene: 4. The full variable domain, rest sourced from reference TRBV30 and TRBJ2-1, is SQTIHQWPATLVQPVGSPLSLECTVEGTSNPNLYWYRQAAGRGLQLLFYSVGIGQISSEVPQNLSASRPQDRQFILSSKKLLLSDSGFYLCAWSVAGVYNEQFFGPGTRLTVL.